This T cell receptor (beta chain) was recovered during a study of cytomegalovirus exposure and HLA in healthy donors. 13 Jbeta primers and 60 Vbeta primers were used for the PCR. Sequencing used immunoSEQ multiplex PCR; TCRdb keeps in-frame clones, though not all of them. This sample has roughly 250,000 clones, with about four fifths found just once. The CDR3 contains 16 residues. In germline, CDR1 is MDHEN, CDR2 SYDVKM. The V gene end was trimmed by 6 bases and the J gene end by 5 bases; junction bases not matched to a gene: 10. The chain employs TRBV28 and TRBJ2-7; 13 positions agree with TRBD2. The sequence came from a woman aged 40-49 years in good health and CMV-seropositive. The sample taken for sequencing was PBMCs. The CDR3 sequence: CASRDDRTSGSDEQYF. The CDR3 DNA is TGTGCCAGCAGGGACGACCGGACTAGCGGGAGTGACGAGCAGTACTTC.